This TCR beta chain was recovered during a study of CD8+ T cells in alopecia areata. PBMCs yielded sorted CD4+ and CD8+ T cells. Isolated RNA was reverse transcribed into cDNA used as the sequencing template. Some clones are missing from TCRdb's copy, which holds only in-frame ones; the method was immunoSEQ multiplex PCR. The sample carries 200,000 to 250,000 clones, roughly two thirds recorded once. As regards this clone: Its antigen is not known.

Findings of the study overall: In lesional scalp, particularly from alopecia totalis/universalis, clonality was higher than in normal scalp.

Sample: CD4+ T cells sorted from blood, taken at week 0. This TCR came from a human donor with alopecia areata.

As DNA, the CDR3 is TGCAGCGTTGATTCTCAGAACACCGGGGAGCTGTTTTTT. It translates to CSVDSQNTGELFF. The V and J genes are TRBV29-1 and TRBJ2-2; no clear D. V was clipped by 3 bases and J by 1 base, with 6 bases between them. Germline V CDR1 and CDR2: SQVTM, ANQGSEA. The CDR3 loop spans 13 amino acids.